The rows below give T cell receptor beta chains drawn from one sample of a study of technical replicates of blood from a few donors. Method: immunoSEQ multiplex PCR; TCRdb's copy keeps in-frame clones and lacks some. Seen here are nearly 80,000 clones, about 92% observed once, and the top ten hold roughly 0.36%. Source material: T cells isolated from PBMCs. These receptors were taken from a human donor in good health. The CDR3 runs from the conserved cysteine through the conserved F or W. Fields, in order: V gene, clone size, D gene, J gene, CDR3 protein, CDR3 DNA. D genes are given only for firm matches. Clone size is not always given. Where it is, it says once, few, many or a class for expanded clones.

TRBV5-4	NA	TRBD2	TRBJ2-1	CASSIPGLAGGNEQFF	TGTGCCAGCAGCATACCGGGACTAGCGGGAGGAAATGAGCAGTTCTTC
TRBV19	NA	TRBD1	TRBJ1-2	CASSIAPGQGDGYTF	TGTGCCAGTAGTATAGCTCCGGGACAGGGTGATGGCTACACCTTC
TRBV5-1	NA	TRBD2	TRBJ2-3	CASSLWTSLNTDTQYF	TGCGCCAGCAGCCTTTGGACTAGCCTAAACACAGATACGCAGTATTTT
TRBV5-4	NA	TRBD2	TRBJ2-5	CASTEGLAEQETQYF	TGTGCCAGCACCGAGGGACTAGCGGAGCAAGAGACCCAGTACTTC
TRBV7-9	NA	NA	TRBJ2-7	CASGTQSYEQYF	TGTGCCAGCGGGACTCAATCCTACGAGCAGTACTTC
TRBV6-1	NA	NA	TRBJ2-7	CASSEVTKGDYEQYF	TGTGCCAGCAGTGAAGTGACCAAGGGGGACTACGAGCAGTACTTC
TRBV11-2	NA	NA	TRBJ2-7	CATLLTGARMYEQYF	TGTGCCACCTTGTTAACAGGAGCGAGGATGTACGAGCAGTACTTC
TRBV5-5	NA	NA	TRBJ1-4	CASSLDGLGEKLFF	TGTGCCAGCAGCTTGGATGGGCTCGGTGAAAAACTGTTTTTT
TRBV10-3	once	TRBD2	TRBJ2-1	CAIGLSGSYNEQFF	TGTGCCATCGGCCTTAGCGGGAGTTACAATGAGCAGTTCTTC
TRBV27	NA	TRBD2	TRBJ2-1	CASIPGTTDNNEQFF	TGTGCCAGCATTCCAGGGACTACGGACAACAATGAGCAGTTCTTC
TRBV7-9	NA	TRBD1	TRBJ2-2	CASSPQGTGELFF	TGTGCCAGCAGCCCACAGGGGACCGGGGAGCTGTTTTTT
TRBV11-3	NA	NA	TRBJ2-7	CASSSLPTGMRYEQYF	TGTGCCAGCAGCTCTCTCCCGACAGGTATGAGGTACGAGCAGTACTTC
TRBV10-1	NA	TRBD1	TRBJ2-5	CASSDGTALETQYF	TGCGCCAGCAGTGACGGGACAGCATTAGAGACCCAGTACTTC
TRBV25-1	NA	NA	TRBJ2-3	CASSAQNRDTQYF	TGTGCCAGCAGTGCACAGAATAGGGATACGCAGTATTTT
TRBV9	NA	NA	TRBJ1-1	CASSGQGTEAFF	TGTGCCAGCAGCGGCCAGGGCACTGAAGCTTTCTTT
TRBV15	NA	TRBD1	TRBJ2-7	CATTMDRGSYEQYF	TGTGCCACCACCATGGACAGGGGGTCCTACGAGCAGTACTTC
TRBV7-6	NA	NA	TRBJ1-5	CASSLVENQPQHF	TGTGCCAGCAGCTTGGTTGAGAATCAGCCCCAGCATTTT
TRBV6-4	once	TRBD2	TRBJ2-3	CASSDKVWEGDTQYF	TGTGCCAGCAGTGATAAGGTGTGGGAGGGAGATACGCAGTATTTT
TRBV30	NA	TRBD1	TRBJ1-2	CAWCAGQGAYDGYTF	TGTGCCTGGTGCGCAGGACAGGGGGCTTACGATGGCTACACCTTC
TRBV5-4	NA	NA	TRBJ1-1	CASSGKGRTEAFF	TGTGCCAGCAGCGGCAAAGGGAGAACTGAAGCTTTCTTT
TRBV4-3	once	NA	TRBJ2-1	CASSHSLPNEQFF	TGCGCCAGCAGCCACAGTCTTCCCAATGAGCAGTTCTTC
TRBV19	once	NA	TRBJ1-5	CATQQLNNQPQHF	TGTGCCACCCAACAGTTGAACAATCAGCCCCAGCATTTT
TRBV4-1	NA	TRBD2	TRBJ2-1	CASSQGGSRSYNEQFF	TGCGCCAGCAGCCAAGGCGGGAGTCGTTCCTACAATGAGCAGTTCTTC
TRBV14	NA	NA	TRBJ2-7	CASSQEYFYEQYF	TGTGCCAGCAGCCAAGAGTACTTCTACGAGCAGTACTTC
TRBV2	NA	NA	TRBJ2-7	CASRPRLSPEQYF	TGTGCCAGCAGGCCCCGACTTTCTCCGGAGCAGTACTTC
TRBV18	NA	TRBD1	TRBJ1-2	CASSQGQVLNYGYTF	TGTGCCAGCTCACAAGGACAGGTCCTTAACTATGGCTACACCTTC
TRBV19	NA	TRBD1	TRBJ2-3	CASSATGGEDTQYF	TGTGCCAGTAGTGCGACAGGGGGCGAGGATACGCAGTATTTT
TRBV13	NA	TRBD2	TRBJ2-5	CASSLGLAAGETQYF	TGTGCCAGCAGCCTAGGACTAGCGGCGGGGGAGACCCAGTACTTC
TRBV27	once	TRBD1	TRBJ2-7	CASSLSRGTGLNEQYF	TGTGCCAGCAGTTTAAGTAGGGGGACAGGTTTAAACGAGCAGTACTTC
TRBV28	NA	NA	TRBJ2-3	CASSFNGQGADTQYF	TGTGCCAGCAGTTTTAATGGGCAGGGTGCAGATACGCAGTATTTT
TRBV6-1	NA	TRBD1	TRBJ2-7	CASSDGDRGPYEQYF	TGTGCCAGCAGTGATGGGGACAGGGGCCCCTACGAGCAGTACTTC
TRBV6-6	NA	NA	TRBJ1-1	CASSSTWNTEAFF	TGTGCCAGCAGTTCCACTTGGAACACTGAAGCTTTCTTT
TRBV7-2	NA	TRBD1	TRBJ2-1	CASSLIWIQQGNEQFF	TGTGCCAGCAGCTTGATTTGGATACAACAGGGGAATGAGCAGTTCTTC
TRBV5-6	NA	NA	TRBJ1-5	CASSQGGQPQHF	TGTGCCAGCAGCCAAGGGGGTCAGCCCCAGCATTTT
TRBV11-2	NA	NA	TRBJ1-5	CASSLGLGAHQPQHF	TGTGCCAGCAGCTTAGGTCTGGGGGCGCATCAGCCCCAGCATTTT
TRBV27	NA	TRBD1	TRBJ1-1	CASSVTGGNTEAFF	TGTGCCAGCAGTGTAACAGGGGGGAACACTGAAGCTTTCTTT
TRBV6-4	NA	NA	TRBJ2-5	CASSVNRGETQYF	TGTGCCAGCAGTGTAAATCGCGGTGAGACCCAGTACTTC
TRBV18	NA	NA	TRBJ2-2	CASSPEIAGELFF	TGTGCCAGCTCACCAGAGATTGCCGGGGAGCTGTTTTTT
TRBV6-1	NA	NA	TRBJ2-7	CASSLYSYEQYF	TGTGCCAGCAGCCTTTACAGCTACGAGCAGTACTTC
TRBV5-4	NA	NA	TRBJ2-1	CASSLSLTGSNEQFF	TGTGCCAGCAGCCTATCACTCACAGGGTCCAATGAGCAGTTCTTC
TRBV4-3	NA	TRBD1	TRBJ2-6	CASSQPGTGPSGANVLTF	TGCGCCAGCAGCCAACCCGGGACAGGGCCCTCTGGGGCCAACGTCCTGACTTTC
TRBV7-9	NA	NA	TRBJ1-1	CASSFISGYGAFF	TGTGCCAGCAGCTTTATATCCGGGTACGGAGCTTTCTTT
TRBV4-3	once	NA	TRBJ2-3	CASSQDSGITDTQYF	TGCGCCAGCAGCCAAGACAGCGGTATCACAGATACGCAGTATTTT
TRBV30	NA	TRBD2	TRBJ2-1	CAWSAGTSGSNEQFF	TGTGCCTGGAGTGCCGGGACTAGCGGGAGTAATGAGCAGTTCTTC
TRBV10-3	NA	NA	TRBJ2-6	CAISDPLSGANVLTF	TGTGCCATCAGTGACCCACTCTCTGGGGCCAACGTCCTGACTTTC
TRBV6-1	once	TRBD2	TRBJ2-1	CASSEQRELSNEQFF	TGTGCCAGCAGTGAACAGCGGGAGTTGAGCAATGAGCAGTTCTTC
TRBV5-8	NA	NA	TRBJ2-1	CASSRRGLEQFF	TGTGCCAGCAGCCGGCGGGGGCTCGAGCAGTTCTTC
TRBV2	NA	NA	TRBJ1-2	CASSDLPGAYTF	TGTGCCAGCAGTGATTTGCCAGGGGCCTACACCTTC
TRBV2	NA	NA	TRBJ1-2	CASSEQGPNGYTF	TGTGCCAGCAGTGAACAGGGGCCGAATGGCTACACCTTC
TRBV7-2	NA	TRBD2	TRBJ2-3	CASSPRGLVLASKDTQYF	TGTGCCAGCAGCCCTAGGGGACTAGTTTTGGCGTCGAAGGATACGCAGTATTTT
TRBV28	NA	NA	TRBJ2-7	CASSFIDVRGTGFEQYF	TGTGCCAGCAGTTTTATCGATGTTAGGGGGACGGGTTTCGAGCAGTACTTC
TRBV2	once	TRBD1	TRBJ1-2	CASGDRLYGYTF	TGTGCCAGCGGGGACAGGCTTTATGGCTACACCTTC
TRBV7-6	NA	TRBD1	TRBJ1-2	CASSVNTPGQGSGYTF	TGTGCCAGCAGCGTAAATACCCCGGGACAGGGGTCTGGCTACACCTTC
TRBV12-5	once	TRBD1	TRBJ2-7	CASGLDRTGESSYEQYF	TGTGCTAGTGGTTTGGACCGGACAGGGGAGTCTTCCTACGAGCAGTACTTC
TRBV11-2	NA	NA	TRBJ2-7	CASSPTPTRGSWSYEQYF	TGTGCCAGCAGCCCGACTCCCACCAGGGGATCGTGGTCCTACGAGCAGTACTTC
TRBV6-5	NA	NA	TRBJ2-2	CATLTGGNTGELFF	TGTGCCACCTTAACCGGGGGGAACACCGGGGAGCTGTTTTTT
TRBV5-6	NA	NA	TRBJ2-3	CASSWGLYTDTQYF	TGTGCCAGCAGCTGGGGACTTTACACAGATACGCAGTATTTT